The rows below give T cell receptor beta chains drawn from one sample of a study of blood T cell repertoires in COVID-19. Using immunoSEQ multiplex PCR, the repertoire was profiled, and TCRdb retains in-frame clones only, with some absent. Of some 220,000 clones in the sample, around 82% were seen once. The sequenced sample was peripheral blood. The source is a woman between 65 and 79 years old with acute or convalescent COVID-19. The CDR3 runs from the conserved cysteine through the conserved F or W. The D gene is left open where the match is weak. Part of the rows lack a size; the others show once, few, many or a class for expanded clones.

d_call | j_call | v_call | cdr3_length | clone_size | cdr3_nt | cdr3_aa
NA | TRBJ1-3 | TRBV12-3/TRBV12-4 | 12 | NA | TGTGCCAGTCAGATCTCTGGAAACACCATATATTTT | CASQISGNTIYF
TRBD2 | TRBJ2-7 | TRBV19 | 15 | NA | TGTGCCAGTAGTGCTAGCGGGGGCTCCTCCTACGAGCAGTACTTC | CASSASGGSSYEQYF
TRBD1 | TRBJ1-5 | TRBV27 | 14 | NA | TGTGCCAGCAGCCCTACAGGGGGCAATCAGCCCCAGCATTTT | CASSPTGGNQPQHF
NA | TRBJ2-6 | TRBV6-5 | 15 | NA | TGTGCCAGCAGGGGTGGGAGCTCTGGGGCCAACGTCCTGACTTTC | CASRGGSSGANVLTF
NA | TRBJ1-3 | TRBV2 | 16 | NA | TGTGCCAGCAGTGAAGCGCTTACCGGGTCTGGAAACACCATATATTTT | CASSEALTGSGNTIYF
TRBD2 | TRBJ2-5 | TRBV5-1 | 13 | NA | TGCGCCAGCACCGTGGGGGGGCAAGAGACCCAGTACTTC | CASTVGGQETQYF
TRBD1 | TRBJ2-3 | TRBV5-1 | 15 | NA | TGCGCCAGCAGTGGTGGGACAGGGTTCACAGATACGCAGTATTTT | CASSGGTGFTDTQYF
TRBD1 | TRBJ2-6 | TRBV10-3 | 16 | NA | TGTGCCACCCGTATAACAGGGGGCGCTGGGGCCAACGTCCTGACTTTC | CATRITGGAGANVLTF
NA | TRBJ1-3 | TRBV19 | 14 | NA | TGTGCCAGTACCTTACAGAGCTCTGGAAACACCATATATTTT | CASTLQSSGNTIYF
TRBD1 | TRBJ2-1 | TRBV29-1 | 10 | NA | TGCAGCGTGGGGGACAGCGAGCAGTTCTTC | CSVGDSEQFF
NA | TRBJ2-2 | TRBV15 | 15 | NA | TGTGCCACCAGCAGAGATCGACTGGTCACCGGGGAGCTGTTTTTT | CATSRDRLVTGELFF
NA | TRBJ2-2 | TRBV5-1 | 15 | NA | TGCGCCAGCAGCCCCTTAGGAGAGAACACCGGGGAGCTGTTTTTT | CASSPLGENTGELFF
TRBD1 | TRBJ2-3 | TRBV20-1 | 17 | NA | TGCAGTGCTAGTCTCCCCCGGGGACAGGGGACCACAGATACGCAGTATTTT | CSASLPRGQGTTDTQYF
TRBD1 | TRBJ2-3 | TRBV24-1 | 17 | NA | TGTGCCACCAGTGATTTGAGAGGGGGCTGGGACACAGATACGCAGTATTTT | CATSDLRGGWDTDTQYF
NA | TRBJ2-2 | TRBV10-3 | 14 | NA | TGTGCCATCAGTGAGTCCTCGAACACCGGGGAGCTGTTTTTT | CAISESSNTGELFF
TRBD2 | TRBJ2-5 | TRBV7-2 | 16 | NA | TGTGCCAGCAGACCACGGACTAGCGGGGGTGAAGAGACCCAGTACTTC | CASRPRTSGGEETQYF
TRBD1 | TRBJ2-6 | TRBV5-5 | 17 | NA | TGTGCCAGCAGCCGATACATGACAGGGGGCGGGGCCAACGTCCTGACTTTC | CASSRYMTGGGANVLTF
NA | TRBJ1-2 | TRBV7-8 | 14 | NA | TGTGCCAGCAGCTTAGAGCTGAGGTCGGTAGGCTACACCTTC | CASSLELRSVGYTF
NA | TRBJ2-7 | TRBV7-3 | 13 | once | TGTGCCAGCAGCTCCGACAGGTCCTACGAGCAGTACTTC | CASSSDRSYEQYF
TRBD1 | TRBJ1-5 | TRBV3-1/TRBV3-2 | 13 | NA | TGTGCCACCTCAGGGGGCGGGAATCAGCCCCAGCATTTT | CATSGGGNQPQHF
TRBD1 | TRBJ1-2 | TRBV29-1 | 11 | NA | TGCAGCGAGCAGACAGGGGGAGGCTACACCTTC | CSEQTGGGYTF
TRBD1 | TRBJ2-1 | TRBV7-2 | 16 | NA | TGTGCCAGCAGTCTGGGGCCGGGACAGGGGGCCAATGAGCAGTTCTTC | CASSLGPGQGANEQFF
NA | TRBJ1-5 | TRBV30 | 14 | NA | TGTGCCTGGAGTGTTGTACAGGGAAATCAGCCCCAGCATTTT | CAWSVVQGNQPQHF
TRBD2 | TRBJ2-3 | TRBV24-1 | 14 | NA | TGTGCCACCAGTAAGCGGGGAGGCACAGATACGCAGTATTTT | CATSKRGGTDTQYF
NA | TRBJ2-3 | TRBV15 | 12 | NA | TGTGCCACCAGCAGAGAGACAATAGCGCAGTATTTT | CATSRETIAQYF
NA | TRBJ1-5 | TRBV5-8 | 12 | NA | TGTGCCAGCAATCCGAAGGGGCAGCCCCAGCATTTT | CASNPKGQPQHF
NA | TRBJ1-6 | TRBV6-5 | 13 | NA | TGTGCCAGCAGAAAAGCCTTTAATTCACCCCTCCACTTT | CASRKAFNSPLHF
NA | TRBJ2-4 | TRBV15 | 14 | once | TGTGCCACCAGCAGAGGAGGGGGTGGGGCCATTCAGTACTTC | CATSRGGGGAIQYF
NA | TRBJ2-5 | TRBV29-1 | 12 | NA | TGCAGCGTTGAGTACAGCCAAGAGACCCAGTACTTC | CSVEYSQETQYF
NA | TRBJ2-5 | TRBV5-6 | 14 | many | TGTGCCAGCAGCGCCGACGGGACTCAAGAGACCCAGTACTTC | CASSADGTQETQYF
NA | TRBJ1-2 | TRBV5-1 | 15 | NA | TGCGCCAGCAGACCAGAACAGCAGGGGAACTATGGCTACACCTTC | CASRPEQQGNYGYTF
NA | TRBJ1-5 | TRBV30 | 14 | NA | TGTGCCTGGAGTAGTGGGGCAGGGTATCAGCCCCAGCATTTT | CAWSSGAGYQPQHF
TRBD1 | TRBJ2-6 | TRBV15 | 16 | NA | TGTGCCACCAGCCAGGGGGCAAGCTCTGGGGCCAACGTCCTGACTTTC | CATSQGASSGANVLTF
NA | TRBJ2-7 | TRBV6-2/TRBV6-3 | 13 | NA | TGTGCCAGCAGTTACCCAGGGACCTACGAGCAGTACTTC | CASSYPGTYEQYF
TRBD2 | TRBJ2-5 | TRBV3-1/TRBV3-2 | 16 | NA | TGTGCCAGCAGCCAAGGTTCAGCGGGGCGTCAAGAGACCCAGTACTTC | CASSQGSAGRQETQYF
NA | TRBJ2-2 | TRBV6-4 | 14 | NA | TGTGCCAGCAGTGTCGGGGGTAGCACCGGGGAGCTGTTTTTT | CASSVGGSTGELFF
NA | TRBJ1-1 | TRBV28 | 14 | NA | TGTGCCAGCAGTTTTCCGACACGGGGGTCGGAAGCTTTCTTT | CASSFPTRGSEAFF
NA | TRBJ1-1 | TRBV9 | 14 | once | TGTGCCAGCAGCGTAGATGGAGCGAACACTGAAGCTTTCTTT | CASSVDGANTEAFF
TRBD2 | TRBJ2-5 | TRBV7-2 | 18 | NA | TGTGCCAGCAGCGGTAGAGGACTAGCGGGGGGGCGGGGAGAGACCCAGTACTTC | CASSGRGLAGGRGETQYF